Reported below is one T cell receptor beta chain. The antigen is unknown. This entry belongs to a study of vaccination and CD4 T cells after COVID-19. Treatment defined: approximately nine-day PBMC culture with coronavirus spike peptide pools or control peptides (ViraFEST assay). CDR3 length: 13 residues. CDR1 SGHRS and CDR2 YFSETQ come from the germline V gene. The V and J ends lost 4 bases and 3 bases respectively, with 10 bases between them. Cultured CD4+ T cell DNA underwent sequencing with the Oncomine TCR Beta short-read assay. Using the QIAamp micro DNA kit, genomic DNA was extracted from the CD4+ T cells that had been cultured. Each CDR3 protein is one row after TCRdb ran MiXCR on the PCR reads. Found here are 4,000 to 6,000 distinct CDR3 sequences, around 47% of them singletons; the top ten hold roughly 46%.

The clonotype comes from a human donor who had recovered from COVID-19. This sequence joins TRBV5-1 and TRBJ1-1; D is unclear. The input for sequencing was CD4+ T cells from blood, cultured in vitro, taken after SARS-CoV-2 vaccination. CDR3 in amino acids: CASSTVGHTEAFF. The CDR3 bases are TGCGCCAGCAGCACGGTAGGGCACACTGAAGCTTTCTTT.